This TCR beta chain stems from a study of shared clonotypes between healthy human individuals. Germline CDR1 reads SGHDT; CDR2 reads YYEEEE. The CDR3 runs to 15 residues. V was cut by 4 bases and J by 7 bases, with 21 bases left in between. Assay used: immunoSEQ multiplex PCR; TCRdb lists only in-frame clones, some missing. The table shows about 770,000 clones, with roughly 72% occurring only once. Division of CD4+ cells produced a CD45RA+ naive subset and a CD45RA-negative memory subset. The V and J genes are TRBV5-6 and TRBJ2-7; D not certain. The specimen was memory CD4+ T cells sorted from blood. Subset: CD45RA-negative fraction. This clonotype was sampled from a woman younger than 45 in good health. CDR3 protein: CASSRRSLTQSEQYF. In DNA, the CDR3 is TGTGCCAGCAGCCGCCGTAGCCTAACCCAGTCAGAGCAGTACTTC.